The source of this T cell receptor beta chain is a study of shared T cell receptors in the human thymus. Clones were read by immunoSEQ multiplex PCR, and TCRdb kept only the in-frame ones, dropping some. The table lists 630,000 or so clones, around 87% of them singletons. Trimming at V came to 2 bases and at J to 10 bases, leaving 7 bases not matched to a gene. Germline-derived CDR1 and CDR2 are GTSNPN and SVGIG (reference sequence). The CDR3 covers 15 residues. The data were also submitted as part of a second study, on human thymus T cells. That investigation notes: Resections from corrective heart surgery provided thymus tissue. Unrelated people showed highly overlapping thymic repertoires, related research reported.

Sequencing was done on a sample of thymocytes. This sequence was found in a boy younger than two with a congenital heart defect. The J gene is TRBJ2-1, the V gene TRBV30; 14 positions match TRBD2. The CDR3 reads CAWSLLGTSGREQFF. The CDR3 coding sequence is TGTGCCTGGAGTTTATTAGGGACTAGCGGGAGAGAGCAGTTCTTC.